This TCR beta chain stems from a study of sequential checkpoint blockade in melanoma. CDR3 length: 14 residues. The germline gives CDR1 MGHDK, CDR2 SYGVNS. V shed 2 bases and J shed 0 bases, with 7 bases lying between them. Using immunoSEQ multiplex PCR, the repertoire was profiled, and TCRdb retains in-frame clones only, with some absent. The repertoire holds about 18,000 clones, with more than 65% as singletons. Noted treatment: randomized to nivolumab then ipilimumab (arm A) or the reverse (arm B). The receptor's source is a human donor with melanoma. The gene calls are TRBV25-1 and TRBJ1-2; no reliable D call. This specimen consisted of tumor tissue (inferred from file names), obtained from a patient given nivolumab and ipilimumab in sequence. Here the CDR3 DNA reads TGTGCCAGCAGTGAAATCGGGGCTAACTATGGCTACACCTTC. The encoded protein is CASSEIGANYGYTF.